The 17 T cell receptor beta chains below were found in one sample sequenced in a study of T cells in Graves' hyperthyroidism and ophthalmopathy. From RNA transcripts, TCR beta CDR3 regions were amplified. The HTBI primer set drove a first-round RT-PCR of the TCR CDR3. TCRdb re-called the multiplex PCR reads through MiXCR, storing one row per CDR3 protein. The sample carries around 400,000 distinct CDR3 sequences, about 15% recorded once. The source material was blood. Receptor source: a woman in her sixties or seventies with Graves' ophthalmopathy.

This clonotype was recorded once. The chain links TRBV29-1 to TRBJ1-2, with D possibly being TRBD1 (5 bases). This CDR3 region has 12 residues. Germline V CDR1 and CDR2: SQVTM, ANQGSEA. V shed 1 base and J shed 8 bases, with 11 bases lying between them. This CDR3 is CSVEVGGTGYTF. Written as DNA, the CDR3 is TGCAGCGTTGAAGTGGGAGGGACCGGCTACACCTTC. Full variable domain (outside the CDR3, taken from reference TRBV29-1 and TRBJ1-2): SAVISQKPSRDICQRGTSLTIQCQVDSQVTMMFWYRQQPGQSLTLIATANQGSEATYESGFVIDKFPISRPNLTFSTLTVSNMSPEDSSIYLCSVEVGGTGYTFGSGTRLTVV.

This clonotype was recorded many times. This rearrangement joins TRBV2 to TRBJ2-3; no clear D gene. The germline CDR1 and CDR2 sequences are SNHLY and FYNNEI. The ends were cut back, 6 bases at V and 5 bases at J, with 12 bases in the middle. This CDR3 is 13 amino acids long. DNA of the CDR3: TGTGCCAGCAGATACGGAGACATAGATACGCAGTATTTT. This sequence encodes CASRYGDIDTQYF. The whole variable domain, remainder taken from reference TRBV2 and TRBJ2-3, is EPEVTQTPSHQVTQMGQEVILRCVPISNHLYFYWYRQILGQKVEFLVSFYNNEISEKSEIFDDQFSVERPDGSNFTLKIRSTKLEDSAMYFCASRYGDIDTQYFGPGTRLTVL.

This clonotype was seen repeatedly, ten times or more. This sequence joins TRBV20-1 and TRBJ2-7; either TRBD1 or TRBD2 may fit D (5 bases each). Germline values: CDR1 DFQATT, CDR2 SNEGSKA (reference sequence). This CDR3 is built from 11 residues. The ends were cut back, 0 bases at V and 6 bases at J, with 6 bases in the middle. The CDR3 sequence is CSAREGPEQYF. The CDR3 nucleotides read TGCAGTGCTAGAGAGGGACCCGAGCAGTACTTC.

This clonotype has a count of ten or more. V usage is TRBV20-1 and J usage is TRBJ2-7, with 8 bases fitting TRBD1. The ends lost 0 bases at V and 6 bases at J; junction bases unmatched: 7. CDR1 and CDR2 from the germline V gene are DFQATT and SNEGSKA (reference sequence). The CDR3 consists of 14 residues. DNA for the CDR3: TGCAGTGCTAGAGATTTCAGGGGGCTAGTCGAGCAGTACTTC. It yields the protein CSARDFRGLVEQYF.

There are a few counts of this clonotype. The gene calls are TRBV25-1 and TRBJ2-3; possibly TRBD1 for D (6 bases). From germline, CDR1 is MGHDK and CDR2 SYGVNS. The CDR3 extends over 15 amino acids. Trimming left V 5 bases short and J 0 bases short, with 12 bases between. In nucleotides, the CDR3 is TGTGCCAGCAGTCCCCTCGACAGGAGCACAGATACGCAGTATTTT. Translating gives CASSPLDRSTDTQYF.

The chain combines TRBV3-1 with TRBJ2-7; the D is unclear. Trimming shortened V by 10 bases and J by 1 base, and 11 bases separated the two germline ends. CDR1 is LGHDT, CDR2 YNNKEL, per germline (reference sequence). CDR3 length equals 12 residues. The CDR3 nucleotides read TGTGCCACCTCTGGGGTTTCCTACGAGCAGTACTTC. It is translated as CATSGVSYEQYF.

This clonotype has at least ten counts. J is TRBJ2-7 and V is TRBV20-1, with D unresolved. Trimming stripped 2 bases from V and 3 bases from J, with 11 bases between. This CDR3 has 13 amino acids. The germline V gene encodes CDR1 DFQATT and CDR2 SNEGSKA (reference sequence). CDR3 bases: TGCAGTGCTAGAACCGGGCCCATCTACGAGCAGTACTTC. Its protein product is CSARTGPIYEQYF.

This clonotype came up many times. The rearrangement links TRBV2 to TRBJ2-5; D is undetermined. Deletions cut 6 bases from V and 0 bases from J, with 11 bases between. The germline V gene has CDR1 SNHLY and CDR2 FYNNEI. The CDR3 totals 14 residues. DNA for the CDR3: TGTGCCAGCAGAGTTGGTAGGGACCAAGAGACCCAGTACTTC. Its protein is CASRVGRDQETQYF.

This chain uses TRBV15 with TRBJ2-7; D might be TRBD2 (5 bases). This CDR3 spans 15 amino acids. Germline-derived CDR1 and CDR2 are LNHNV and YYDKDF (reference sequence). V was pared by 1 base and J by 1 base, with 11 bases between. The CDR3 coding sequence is TGTGCCACCAGCAGAGTGGGAGAGCCATCCTACGAGCAGTACTTC. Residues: CATSRVGEPSYEQYF.

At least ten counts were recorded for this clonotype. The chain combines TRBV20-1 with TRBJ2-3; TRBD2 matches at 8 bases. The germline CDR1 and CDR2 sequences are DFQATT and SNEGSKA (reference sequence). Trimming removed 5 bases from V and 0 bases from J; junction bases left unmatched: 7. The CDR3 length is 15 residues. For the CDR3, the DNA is TGCAGTGCTTCGGGCGGGAGGCGGAGCACAGATACGCAGTATTTT. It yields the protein CSASGGRRSTDTQYF.

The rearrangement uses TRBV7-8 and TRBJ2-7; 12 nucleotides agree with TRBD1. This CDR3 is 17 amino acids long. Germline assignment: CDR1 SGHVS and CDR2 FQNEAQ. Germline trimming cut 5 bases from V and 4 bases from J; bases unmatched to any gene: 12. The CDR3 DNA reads TGTGCCAGCAGCCGACCAGCCGGGACAGGGGGCCGGTACGAGCAGTACTTC. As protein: CASSRPAGTGGRYEQYF. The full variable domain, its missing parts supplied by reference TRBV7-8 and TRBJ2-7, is GAGVSQSPRYKVAKRGQDVALRCDPISGHVSLFWYQQALGQGPEFLTYFQNEAQLDKSGLPSDRFFAERPEGSVSTLKIQRTQQEDSAVYLCASSRPAGTGGRYEQYFGPGTRLTVT.

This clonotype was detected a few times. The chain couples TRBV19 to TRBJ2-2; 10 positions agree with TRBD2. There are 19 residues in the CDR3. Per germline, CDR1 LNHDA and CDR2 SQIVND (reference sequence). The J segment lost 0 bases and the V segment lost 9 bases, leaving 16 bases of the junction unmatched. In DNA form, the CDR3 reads TGTGCCAGCAAAACCCCTCTAGCGGGAGCGCTCGCGAACACCGGGGAGCTGTTTTTT. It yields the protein CASKTPLAGALANTGELFF.

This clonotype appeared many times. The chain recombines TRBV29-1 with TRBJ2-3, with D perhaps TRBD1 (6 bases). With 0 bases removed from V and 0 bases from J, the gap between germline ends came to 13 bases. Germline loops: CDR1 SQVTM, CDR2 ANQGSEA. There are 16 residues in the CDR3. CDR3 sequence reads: CSVEDHQRGSTDTQYF. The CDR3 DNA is TGCAGCGTTGAAGATCATCAAAGGGGGAGCACAGATACGCAGTATTTT.

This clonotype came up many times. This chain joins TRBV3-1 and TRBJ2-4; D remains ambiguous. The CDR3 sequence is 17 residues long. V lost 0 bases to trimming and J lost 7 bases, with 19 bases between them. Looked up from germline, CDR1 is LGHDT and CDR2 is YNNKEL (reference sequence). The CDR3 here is CASSQEYRTDRGNIQYF. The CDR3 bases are TGTGCCAGCAGCCAAGAGTATAGGACGGACCGTGGTAACATTCAGTACTTC. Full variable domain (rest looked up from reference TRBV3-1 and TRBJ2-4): DTAVSQTPKYLVTQMGNDKSIKCEQNLGHDTMYWYKQDSKKFLKIMFSYNNKELIINETVPNRFSPKSPDKAHLNLHINSLELGDSAVYFCASSQEYRTDRGNIQYFGAGTRLSVL.

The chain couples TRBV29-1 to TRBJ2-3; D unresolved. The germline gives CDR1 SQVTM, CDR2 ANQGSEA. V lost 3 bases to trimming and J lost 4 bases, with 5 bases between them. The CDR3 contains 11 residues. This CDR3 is CSVDLADTQYF. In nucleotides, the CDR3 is TGCAGCGTTGACCTAGCAGATACGCAGTATTTT.

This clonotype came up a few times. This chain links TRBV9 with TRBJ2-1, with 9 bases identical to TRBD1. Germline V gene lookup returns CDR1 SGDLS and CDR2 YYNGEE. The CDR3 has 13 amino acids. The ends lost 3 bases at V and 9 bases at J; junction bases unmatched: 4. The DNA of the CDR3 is TGTGCCAGCAGCGAGGGGACAGGGACTGAGCAGTTCTTC. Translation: CASSEGTGTEQFF.

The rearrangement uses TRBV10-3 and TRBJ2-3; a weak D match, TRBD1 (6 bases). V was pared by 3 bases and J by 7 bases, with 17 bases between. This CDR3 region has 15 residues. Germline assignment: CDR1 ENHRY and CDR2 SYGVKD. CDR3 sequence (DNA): TGTGCCATCAGTGAAGACAGGTCCTCTCTTAATACGCAGTATTTT. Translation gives CAISEDRSSLNTQYF.